The 9 T cell receptor beta chains below were found in one sample sequenced in a study of cytomegalovirus exposure and HLA in healthy donors. The PCR ran on 60 Vbeta and 13 Jbeta primers. Here immunoSEQ multiplex PCR was the method, and the copy in TCRdb shows in-frame clones only, minus some. The sample yields roughly 190,000 clones, approximately 80% seen once. The sequencing input was PBMCs. These receptors came from a woman between 50 and 59 years old in good health and CMV-seropositive.

This chain links TRBV2 with TRBJ2-5; 8 positions agree with TRBD1. The junction had 2 bases not matched to a gene; V was cut back by 7 bases and J by 1 base. Looked up from germline, CDR1 is SNHLY and CDR2 is FYNNEI. This CDR3 is 13 amino acids long. In DNA, the CDR3 is TGTGCCAGCACGGGACAGGTCCAAGAGACCCAGTACTTC. Its protein product is CASTGQVQETQYF.

This clone occurred once. The gene calls are TRBV5-5 and TRBJ1-2; TRBD1 might be the D (6 bases). The CDR3 runs 16 residues. Trimming stripped 3 bases from V and 6 bases from J, with 21 bases between. Germline CDR1 reads SGHKS; CDR2 reads YYEKEE (reference sequence). CDR3 nucleotide sequence: TGTGCCAGCAGCTCGACGAGGATGGCAGGGGATCATGGCTACACCTTC. Protein: CASSSTRMAGDHGYTF.

The genes are TRBV5-1 and TRBJ2-3; D not certain. This CDR3 region has 14 residues. Germline loops: CDR1 SGHRS, CDR2 YFSETQ. V lost 1 base and J lost 3, with 9 bases in between. CDR3 residues: CASSLNLVTDTQYF. The CDR3 DNA is TGCGCCAGCAGCTTGAACTTGGTGACAGATACGCAGTATTTT. Complete variable domain (other parts from reference TRBV5-1 and TRBJ2-3): KAGVTQTPRYLIKTRGQQVTLSCSPISGHRSVSWYQQTPGQGLQFLFEYFSETQRNKGNFPGRFSGRQFSNSRSEMNVSTLELGDSALYLCASSLNLVTDTQYFGPGTRLTVL.

The genes are TRBV4-1 and TRBJ1-2; no firm D call. CDR1 MGHRA and CDR2 YSYEKL come from the germline V gene. The CDR3 loop spans 18 amino acids. Trimming removed 0 bases from V and 7 bases from J, with 24 bases in between. Here the CDR3 reads CASSQDLAAGYRVGGYTF. The CDR3 DNA follows: TGCGCCAGCAGCCAAGATCTCGCGGCGGGCTACCGGGTAGGTGGCTACACCTTC.

The chain joins TRBV6-4 to TRBJ2-1; 16 nucleotides line up with TRBD2. Germline V CDR1 and CDR2: MRHNA, SNTAGT. V was pared by 3 bases and J by 8 bases, with 4 bases of the junction left unmatched. The CDR3 loop spans 16 amino acids. The CDR3 here is CASSDGTSGGADEQFF. CDR3 DNA sequence: TGTGCCAGCAGTGATGGGACTAGCGGGGGGGCGGATGAGCAGTTCTTC.

CDR3 DNA: TGCGCCAGCAGCTTGGGGACTAGCGGATACACCGGGGAGCTGTTTTTT. Residues: CASSLGTSGYTGELFF. The gene calls are TRBV5-1 and TRBJ2-2, with TRBD2 matching 10 bases. The CDR3 totals 16 residues. V dropped 0 bases and J dropped 3; count of bases not matched to a gene: 2. The germline V gene encodes CDR1 SGHRS and CDR2 YFSETQ.

The rearrangement uses TRBV5-4 and TRBJ1-1, with D uncertain. Germline V gives CDR1 SGHNT, CDR2 YYREEE (reference sequence). Trimming took 4 bases from V and 0 from J, leaving 13 bases between them. There are 15 residues in the CDR3. The CDR3 nucleotides are TGTGCCAGCAGCCAACGCCACAGATTGAACACTGAAGCTTTCTTT. This translates into CASSQRHRLNTEAFF.

The chain carries TRBV7-3 and TRBJ1-1; 7 bases align to TRBD1. V shed 0 bases and J 1 base; nucleotides not matched to a gene: 2. Germline-derived CDR1 and CDR2 are SGHTA and FQGTGA. The CDR3 totals 15 residues. For the CDR3, the DNA is TGTGCCAGCAGCTTAACAGGGGACAGGAACACTGAAGCTTTCTTT. Residues: CASSLTGDRNTEAFF.

J is TRBJ1-4 and V is TRBV5-5; unclear D gene. V shed 2 bases and J shed 6 bases, with 8 bases lying between them. The CDR3 is 13 residues long. Germline values: CDR1 SGHKS, CDR2 YYEKEE (reference sequence). The CDR3 region has the DNA TGTGCCAGCAGCTTTGGCGGCTATGAAAAACTGTTTTTT. Amino acid sequence: CASSFGGYEKLFF.